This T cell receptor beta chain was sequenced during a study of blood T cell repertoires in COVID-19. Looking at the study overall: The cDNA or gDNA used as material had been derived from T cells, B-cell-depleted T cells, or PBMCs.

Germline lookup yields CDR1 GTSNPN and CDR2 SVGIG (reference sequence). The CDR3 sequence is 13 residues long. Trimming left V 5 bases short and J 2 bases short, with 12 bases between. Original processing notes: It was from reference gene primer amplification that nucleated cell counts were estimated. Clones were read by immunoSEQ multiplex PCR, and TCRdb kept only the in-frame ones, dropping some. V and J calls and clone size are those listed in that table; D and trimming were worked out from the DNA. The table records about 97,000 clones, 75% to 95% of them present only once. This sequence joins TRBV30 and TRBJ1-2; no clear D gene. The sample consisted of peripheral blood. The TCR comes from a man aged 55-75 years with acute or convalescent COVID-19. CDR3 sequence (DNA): TGTGCCTGGCCCCGGGGATTGAACTATGGCTACACCTTC. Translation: CAWPRGLNYGYTF. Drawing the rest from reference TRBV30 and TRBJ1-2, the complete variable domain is SQTIHQWPATLVQPVGSPLSLECTVEGTSNPNLYWYRQAAGRGLQLLFYSVGIGQISSEVPQNLSASRPQDRQFILSSKKLLLSDSGFYLCAWPRGLNYGYTFGSGTRLTVV.